This is a list of T cell receptor beta chains from one sample in a study of cytomegalovirus exposure and HLA in healthy donors. Clones were read by immunoSEQ multiplex PCR, and TCRdb kept only the in-frame ones, dropping some. Of fewer than 70,000 clones in the sample, roughly 71% were seen once. Material for sequencing was PBMCs. These receptors came from a woman in her fifties or sixties in good health and CMV-seropositive. Each CDR3 is given with its conserved first and last residue. The D gene is left open where the match is weak. Some rows have no size entry. The others give once, few or many, or a class for an expanded clone.

clone_size,cdr3_length,v_call,j_call,d_call,cdr3_nt,cdr3_aa
-,14,TRBV11-2,TRBJ2-7,-,TGTGCCAGCAGCTTAGATGCCGGGACAAACGAGCAGTACTTC,CASSLDAGTNEQYF
-,15,TRBV19,TRBJ2-2,-,TGTGCCAGTAGTATAAGAGAGGGGAGGACCGGGGAGCTGTTTTTT,CASSIREGRTGELFF
once,15,TRBV5-1,TRBJ2-5,TRBD1,TGCGCCAGCAGCTCCCAGGGGGCGCACCAAGAGACCCAGTACTTC,CASSSQGAHQETQYF
few,12,TRBV6-1,TRBJ1-2,-,TGTGCCAGCAGGGTTGGCAACTATGGCTACACCTTC,CASRVGNYGYTF
few,15,TRBV5-1,TRBJ1-3,TRBD1,TGCGCCAGCAGCCCGGGACAGGGTTACGGAAACACCATATATTTT,CASSPGQGYGNTIYF
-,16,TRBV7-8,TRBJ1-1,TRBD1,TGTGCCAGCAGTTTAGGGGGCGGGGGGGTGAACACTGAAGCTTTCTTT,CASSLGGGGVNTEAFF
-,14,TRBV6-1,TRBJ2-7,TRBD2,TGTGCCAGCAGTGATACTAGCGGGGTCAACGAGCAGTACTTC,CASSDTSGVNEQYF
once,14,TRBV19,TRBJ1-1,TRBD1,TGTGCCAGTAGTGACGGACAGGGCGGTACTGAAGCTTTCTTT,CASSDGQGGTEAFF
-,17,TRBV25-1,TRBJ2-7,TRBD2,TGTGCCAGCAGGCCCGTGGGCGGGCTAGCGGGGATCTACGAGCAGTACTTC,CASRPVGGLAGIYEQYF
-,16,TRBV10-3,TRBJ2-5,TRBD2,TGTGCCATCAGTGAGCGGAGCGGGGGGCCCGGGGAGACCCAGTACTTC,CAISERSGGPGETQYF
-,14,TRBV11-2,TRBJ2-7,TRBD2,TGTGCCAGCAGCTTAGGGACTAGCGGCTACGAGCAGTACTTC,CASSLGTSGYEQYF
-,13,TRBV29-1,TRBJ1-1,-,TGCAGCGTCAGGACAGATCCGAACACTGAAGCTTTCTTT,CSVRTDPNTEAFF
-,16,TRBV5-6,TRBJ2-5,-,TGTGCCAGCAGCAGGGGACTGACTAGATGGCAAGAGACCCAGTACTTC,CASSRGLTRWQETQYF
once,18,TRBV5-1,TRBJ2-6,TRBD1,TGCGCCAGCAGCTTGGGCGGACAGGGGGCTATAGGGGCCAACGTCCTGACTTTC,CASSLGGQGAIGANVLTF
-,13,TRBV27,TRBJ1-2,-,TGTGCCAGCGCTGACCGGGAGGGCTATGGCTACACCTTC,CASADREGYGYTF
-,11,TRBV30,TRBJ2-3,-,TGTGCCTGGAGGGCCCCCAGGACGCAGTATTTT,CAWRAPRTQYF
-,14,TRBV12-5,TRBJ1-1,TRBD1,TGTGCTAGTGGTCCCCCTGACAGGGATAATGAAGCTTTCTTT,CASGPPDRDNEAFF
-,13,TRBV6-1,TRBJ2-3,-,TGTGCCAGCACCAGACTAGGTGCAGATACGCAGTATTTT,CASTRLGADTQYF
-,15,TRBV5-1,TRBJ2-5,-,TGCGCCAGCAGCTTGAGGGCGGGGGCAGAAGAGACCCAGTACTTC,CASSLRAGAEETQYF
-,14,TRBV6-1,TRBJ1-2,TRBD1,TGTGCCAGCAGTGAAGTGGGACAGGTCTTTGGCTACACCTTC,CASSEVGQVFGYTF
-,15,TRBV30,TRBJ1-6,-,TGTGCCTGGAGTGTACAGGCTGTCTATAATTCACCCCTCCACTTT,CAWSVQAVYNSPLHF
once,15,TRBV28,TRBJ2-7,-,TGTGCCAGCAGCCTAAGGGGTTTAGGCTCCTACGAGCAGTACTTC,CASSLRGLGSYEQYF
many,14,TRBV7-3,TRBJ2-3,-,TGTGCCAGCAGCTCGGGGGGCTGGGGAGATACGCAGTATTTT,CASSSGGWGDTQYF
-,13,TRBV5-1,TRBJ2-1,-,TGCGCCAGCAATGAGTTTCCCTACAATGAGCAGTTCTTC,CASNEFPYNEQFF
-,14,TRBV7-9,TRBJ1-2,TRBD1,TGTGCCAGCAGCCACGGACAGGGGAACTATGGCTACACCTTC,CASSHGQGNYGYTF
-,15,TRBV2,TRBJ2-1,TRBD2,TGTGCCAGCAGTGTTCGAGGAGGCGGGGGAGATGAGCAGTTCTTC,CASSVRGGGGDEQFF
-,13,TRBV2,TRBJ2-7,-,TGTGCCAGCAGTGAGTGGGACTCGTACGAGCAGTACTTC,CASSEWDSYEQYF
few,13,TRBV5-1,TRBJ2-7,-,TGCGCCAGCAGCTTGAGGGGCTCCTACGAGCAGTACTTC,CASSLRGSYEQYF
-,19,TRBV5-1,TRBJ2-4,TRBD2,TGCGCCAGCAGCTCCAACCCGGGACTAGCGGGGGGAGCCAAAAACATTCAGTACTTC,CASSSNPGLAGGAKNIQYF
-,16,TRBV9,TRBJ2-3,-,TGTGCCAGCAGCGTACAGGGGCCTTATAGCACAGATACGCAGTATTTT,CASSVQGPYSTDTQYF
-,16,TRBV18,TRBJ1-1,TRBD1,TGTGCCAGCTCGCGGGACAGGCTAACCATGAACACTGAAGCTTTCTTT,CASSRDRLTMNTEAFF
once,15,TRBV7-9,TRBJ1-4,TRBD1,TGTGCCAGCAGCAAGGACAGGGGAAGGACTGAAAAACTGTTTTTT,CASSKDRGRTEKLFF
few,15,TRBV6-1,TRBJ2-2,TRBD2,TGTGCCAGCAGTGTGACTAGCGGGGGCACCGGGGAGCTGTTTTTT,CASSVTSGGTGELFF
-,15,TRBV18,TRBJ2-2,TRBD1,TGTGCCAGCTCACCAGGGACAGGGAACACCGGGGAGCTGTTTTTT,CASSPGTGNTGELFF
-,14,TRBV6-1,TRBJ1-1,-,TGTGCCAGCAGAGAACCTAGAGGGGGCACTGAAGCTTTCTTT,CASREPRGGTEAFF
few,12,TRBV27,TRBJ1-6,-,TGTGCCAGCCGCGATCCCCATTCACCCCTCCACTTT,CASRDPHSPLHF
-,15,TRBV16,TRBJ2-3,-,TGTGCCAGCAGCCAATCGCGCGGAAACACAGATACGCAGTATTTT,CASSQSRGNTDTQYF
few,15,TRBV5-1,TRBJ2-2,-,TGCGCCAGCAGCTTGGCCAGCGGTAACACCGGGGAGCTGTTTTTT,CASSLASGNTGELFF